The 22 T cell receptor beta chains reported below all come from one sample, sequenced in a study of blood T cell repertoires in COVID-19. Sequenced by immunoSEQ multiplex PCR; TCRdb stores in-frame clones only, minus some. The data show about 380,000 clones, 89% seen once. The material sequenced was peripheral blood. Receptor source: a man aged 40-49 years with acute or convalescent COVID-19.

This clone has a single count. The CDR3 region is CASSLGGPPLHF. CDR3 coding DNA: TGTGCCAGCAGTTTAGGGGGCCCACCCCTCCACTTT. The V gene is TRBV27, the J gene TRBJ1-6; possible D gene TRBD1, 6 bases. The ends were cut back, 2 bases at V and 11 bases at J, with 7 bases in the middle. The CDR3 sequence is 12 residues long. CDR1 and CDR2 from the germline V gene are MNHEY and SMNVEV (reference sequence).

The gene calls are TRBV2 and TRBJ2-7, with D perhaps TRBD1 (6 bases). CDR1 is SNHLY and CDR2 is FYNNEI in the germline V gene. This CDR3 has 15 residues. V gave up 6 bases and J gave up 2 bases, with 17 bases separating them. The CDR3 DNA reads as TGTGCCAGCAGCACCGACAGGTCGAGACCCTACGAGCAGTACTTC. Its translation is CASSTDRSRPYEQYF.

The rearrangement joins TRBV19 to TRBJ1-3; 7 positions match TRBD1. The germline CDR1 and CDR2 sequences are LNHDA and SQIVND (reference sequence). Trimming took 2 bases from V and 8 from J; bases not matched to a gene: 3. The CDR3 runs 13 residues. The CDR3 region is CASSITGDDTIYF. The CDR3 DNA reads TGTGCCAGTAGTATAACAGGGGACGACACCATATATTTT.

The gene calls are TRBV2 and TRBJ2-7; D gene ambiguous. Germline loops: CDR1 SNHLY, CDR2 FYNNEI. Trimming pared 4 bases from V and 3 bases from J, leaving 7 bases between. This CDR3 is 12 amino acids long. The CDR3 reads CASSGANYEQYF. The CDR3 nucleotides read TGTGCCAGCAGTGGGGCGAACTACGAGCAGTACTTC.

This chain connects TRBV5-6 to TRBJ2-7, with D tentatively TRBD2 (5 bases). The CDR3 is made up of 17 amino acids. Germline CDR1 SGHDT, CDR2 YYEEEE. V was shortened by 0 bases and J by 1 base, with 17 bases between the two germline ends. The CDR3 nucleotides read TGTGCCAGCAGCTTGGCCCCCGGGGAGCCCGGGTCCTACGAGCAGTACTTC. Translation: CASSLAPGEPGSYEQYF.

This clone was observed a handful of times. The chain recombines TRBV29-1 with TRBJ1-5; 7 bases are shared with TRBD1. This CDR3 comprises 14 residues. Germline CDR1 is SQVTM and CDR2 is ANQGSEA. V shed 6 bases, J shed 4 bases, and the junction held 9 bases outside the gene matches. In DNA, the CDR3 is TGCAGCGTCAAAGGGACAGACCCAAATCAGCCCCAGCATTTT. This sequence encodes CSVKGTDPNQPQHF.

V is TRBV6-5 and J is TRBJ2-7; D gene ambiguous. V lost 4 bases to trimming and J lost 5 bases, with 15 bases between them. Germline values: CDR1 MNHEY, CDR2 SVGAGI. The CDR3 totals 14 residues. CDR3 sequence (DNA): TGTGCCAGCAGTTTCTACCGGTCGGTCCACGAGCAGTACTTC. This encodes CASSFYRSVHEQYF.

The chain combines TRBV7-9 with TRBJ2-3, with 8 bases identical to TRBD2. This CDR3 comprises 15 residues. CDR1 is SEHNR and CDR2 is FQNEAQ in the germline V gene (reference sequence). V shed 6 bases and J 4 bases; nucleotides not matched to a gene: 9. The DNA of the CDR3 is TGTGCCAGCAGTGCTGCCAGCGGGAGTGCAGATACGCAGTATTTT. It translates to CASSAASGSADTQYF. Full variable domain (missing parts from reference TRBV7-9 and TRBJ2-3): DTGVSQNPRHKITKRGQNVTFRCDPISEHNRLYWYRQTLGQGPEFLTYFQNEAQLEKSRLLSDRFSAERPKGSFSTLEIQRTEQGDSAMYLCASSAASGSADTQYFGPGTRLTVL.

V usage is TRBV28 and J usage is TRBJ1-1, with unresolved D. The CDR3 has 14 amino acids. Between the trimmed V and J ends, which lost 5 bases and 7 bases, there was a span of 17 bases. Germline V gives CDR1 MDHEN, CDR2 SYDVKM. Here the CDR3 DNA reads TGTGCCAGCAGTCACCTATTGGGAGGGCTTGAAGCTTTCTTT. It specifies CASSHLLGGLEAFF. Complete variable domain (other parts from reference TRBV28 and TRBJ1-1): DVKVTQSSRYLVKRTGEKVFLECVQDMDHENMFWYRQDPGLGLRLIYFSYDVKMKEKGDIPEGYSVSREKKERFSLILESASTNQTSMYLCASSHLLGGLEAFFGQGTRLTVV.

The genes are TRBV27 and TRBJ2-7; 10 positions agree with TRBD2. CDR3 length: 18 residues. J gave up 4 bases and V 6 bases, and 18 bases lay outside the gene matches. CDR1 is MNHEY, CDR2 SMNVEV, per germline (reference sequence). In nucleotides, the CDR3 is TGTGCCAGCAGGGACATCACAGGGAGGACTAGCGGACCTTACGAGCAGTACTTC. Its translation: CASRDITGRTSGPYEQYF.

The V gene is TRBV10-3, the J gene TRBJ2-3, with 8 nucleotides matching TRBD2. The CDR3 is 17 amino acids. The junction had 11 bases not matched to a gene; V was cut back by 6 bases and J by 0 bases. Germline V lookup: CDR1 ENHRY, CDR2 SYGVKD. DNA of the CDR3: TGTGCCATCAGGCCGGGGGGGCGGGGCCTGAGCACAGATACGCAGTATTTT. Translated: CAIRPGGRGLSTDTQYF.

This clone was observed a few times. This chain connects TRBV27 to TRBJ2-1; D perhaps matches TRBD2 (5 bases). Germline CDR1 MNHEY, CDR2 SMNVEV (reference sequence). This CDR3 is built from 13 residues. Trimming cost V 0 bases and J 9 bases, with 9 bases left between them. The CDR3: CASSLSAGGEQFF. The CDR3 coding sequence is TGTGCCAGCAGTTTATCGGCGGGCGGTGAGCAGTTCTTC.

In its sample, this clone was seen a few times. The CDR3, as DNA: TGTGCCAGCAGTTATACAGGGGTGGGCGAGCAGTACTTC. The encoded protein is CASSYTGVGEQYF. J is TRBJ2-7 and V is TRBV6-6, with TRBD1 matching over 7 bases. The V and J ends lost 3 bases and 6 bases, in that order; junction bases with no gene match: 5. The V gene's germline CDR1 is MNHNY and CDR2 SVGAGI (reference sequence). The CDR3 is made up of 13 amino acids.

As DNA, the CDR3 is TGTGCCTGGAGTGTACTCTCCGAGCAGTACTTC. Protein sequence: CAWSVLSEQYF. The V call is TRBV30, the J call TRBJ2-7; D call uncertain. CDR1 and CDR2 (germline): GTSNPN, SVGIG (reference sequence). CDR3 length: 11 residues. Trimming left V 0 bases short and J 6 bases short, with 6 bases between.

The V call is TRBV6-5, the J call TRBJ1-4, with no clear D. V lost 7 bases and J lost 4, with 16 bases in between. CDR1 and CDR2 from the germline V gene are MNHEY and SVGAGI. This CDR3 spans 15 amino acids. This CDR3 reads CASTPGGKLNEKLFF. The CDR3 bases are TGTGCCAGCACCCCCGGAGGCAAACTTAATGAAAAACTGTTTTTT.

The chain is built from TRBV2 and TRBJ2-1; 10 nucleotides match TRBD2. V shed 4 bases, J shed 15 bases, and the junction held 3 bases outside the gene matches. The germline V gene has CDR1 SNHLY and CDR2 FYNNEI. The CDR3 has 11 residues. The CDR3 bases are TGTGCCAGCAGTGTCCAGCGGGGGGGGTTCTTC. It codes for CASSVQRGGFF.

The V call is TRBV28, the J call TRBJ1-2; 9 positions match TRBD1. Germline loops: CDR1 MDHEN, CDR2 SYDVKM. V dropped 5 bases and J dropped 7; count of bases not matched to a gene: 8. CDR3 length equals 14 residues. CDR3 in DNA: TGTGCCAGCAGTGCGGGACAGGGAGTTTTTGGCTACACCTTC. Protein sequence: CASSAGQGVFGYTF.

V usage is TRBV12-3 or TRBV12-4 and J usage is TRBJ2-1; 9 bases are a match to TRBD1. V shed 7 bases and J 8 bases; nucleotides not matched to a gene: 6. This CDR3 has 13 residues. In DNA, the CDR3 is TGTGCCAGCAATGCGGGACAGGGCGATGAGCAGTTCTTC. This sequence encodes CASNAGQGDEQFF.

The chain joins TRBV14 to TRBJ1-1; D may be TRBD1 (6 bases). Between the trimmed V and J ends, which lost 3 bases and 0 bases, there was a span of 8 bases. Per the germline V gene, CDR1 is SGHDN and CDR2 is FVKESK. The CDR3 length is 14 residues. CDR3: CASSQRTVNTEAFF. The CDR3 region has the DNA TGTGCCAGCAGCCAGAGGACAGTGAACACTGAAGCTTTCTTT.

In this sample, this clone turned up once. The chain has TRBV7-2 and TRBJ1-6; 9 bases match TRBD1. With 5 bases clipped from V and 10 bases from J, the junction kept 6 bases outside the gene matches. Per the germline V gene, CDR1 is SGHTA and CDR2 is FQGNSA. This CDR3 spans 14 amino acids. DNA for the CDR3: TGTGCCAGCAGCCTACAGGGGGCACAATCACCCCTCCACTTT. Its translation: CASSLQGAQSPLHF.

The V and J genes are TRBV18 and TRBJ2-7, with 11 nucleotides matching TRBD2. V trimming: 3 bases; J trimming: 2 bases; junction bases outside the gene matches: 6. The CDR3 covers 16 residues. The germline V gene has CDR1 KGHSH and CDR2 LQKENI. The CDR3 DNA follows: TGTGCCAGCTCACCCGGCGTAGCGGGAGGGCCCTACGAGCAGTACTTC. This sequence encodes CASSPGVAGGPYEQYF.

This chain joins TRBV2 and TRBJ2-3; weak D call: TRBD2 (6 bases). Germline V gene lookup returns CDR1 SNHLY and CDR2 FYNNEI. The CDR3 has 18 amino acids. The germline V and J ends were trimmed by 6 bases and 5 bases, with 27 bases remaining between them. This chain's CDR3 is CASSWDPTWGVGVDTQYF. The CDR3 coding sequence is TGTGCCAGCAGCTGGGACCCGACTTGGGGGGTTGGGGTAGATACGCAGTATTTT.